This T cell receptor beta chain appears in the sequencing data of a study of T cells in Graves' hyperthyroidism and ophthalmopathy. With regard to this clonotype: Its antigen is undetermined.

Graves' hyperthyroidism qualified as stable when ophthalmopathy did not progress within 18 months. Diagnoses were established using clinical symptoms, serum thyroxine and TRAb, thyroid ultrasound and orbital computed tomography. Study findings and constraints: Most thyroid clonotypes that were expanded above 0.001 also turned up in blood.

Amplified TCR beta CDR3 regions came from RNA transcripts. A first-round RT-PCR of the TCR CDR3 used the HTBI primer set. Each CDR3 protein gets one entry after TCRdb re-called the multiplex PCR reads with MiXCR. The sample comprises under 250,000 distinct CDR3 sequences, roughly 15% of which are singletons, and under 65% rests with the top ten. The CDR3 has 13 residues. V was pared by 2 bases and J by 2 bases, with 1 base between. Per germline, CDR1 KGHSH and CDR2 LQKENI. The chain recombines TRBV18 with TRBJ2-6; D is undetermined. The source of this sequence is a man aged 50-59 years with Graves' hyperthyroidism. Sequenced input: blood. The CDR3 bases are TGTGCCAGCTCACCAACTGGGGCCAACGTCCTGACTTTC. Translating gives CASSPTGANVLTF.